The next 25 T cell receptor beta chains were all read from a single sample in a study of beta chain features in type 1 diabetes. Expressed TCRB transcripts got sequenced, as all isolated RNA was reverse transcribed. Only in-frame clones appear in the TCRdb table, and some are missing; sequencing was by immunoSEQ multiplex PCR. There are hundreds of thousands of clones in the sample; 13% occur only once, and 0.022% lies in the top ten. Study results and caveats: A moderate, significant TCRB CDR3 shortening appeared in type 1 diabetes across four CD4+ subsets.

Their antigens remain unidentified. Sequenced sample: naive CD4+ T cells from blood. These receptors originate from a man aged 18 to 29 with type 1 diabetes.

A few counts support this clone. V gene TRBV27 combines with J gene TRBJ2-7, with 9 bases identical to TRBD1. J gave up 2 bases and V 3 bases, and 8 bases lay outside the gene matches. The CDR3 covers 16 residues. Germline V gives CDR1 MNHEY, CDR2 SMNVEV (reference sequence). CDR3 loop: CASSLSGTGIPYEQYF. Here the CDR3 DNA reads TGTGCCAGCAGTTTGTCCGGGACAGGGATCCCCTACGAGCAGTACTTC.

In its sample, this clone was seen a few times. In nucleotides, the CDR3 is TGTGCCAGCAGCCCCAGGACAGATCGAGGGGCTTTCTTT. Translation: CASSPRTDRGAFF. V gene TRBV7-9 combines with J gene TRBJ1-1, with TRBD1 as a possible D gene (6 bases). This CDR3 spans 13 amino acids. V lost 5 bases, J lost 11 bases, and 18 bases lay in between. The germline gives CDR1 SEHNR, CDR2 FQNEAQ (reference sequence).

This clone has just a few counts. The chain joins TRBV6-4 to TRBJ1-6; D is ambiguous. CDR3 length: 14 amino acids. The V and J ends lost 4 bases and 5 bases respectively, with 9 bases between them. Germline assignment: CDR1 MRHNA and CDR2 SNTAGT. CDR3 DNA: TGTGCCAGCAGTGCCCGGGCAGATAATTCACCCCTCCACTTT. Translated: CASSARADNSPLHF.

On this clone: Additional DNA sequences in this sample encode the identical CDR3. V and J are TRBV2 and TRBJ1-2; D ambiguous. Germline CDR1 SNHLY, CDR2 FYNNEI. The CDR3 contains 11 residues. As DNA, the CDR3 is TGTGCTTCCACAGAGAACTATGGCTACACCTTC. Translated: CASTENYGYTF.

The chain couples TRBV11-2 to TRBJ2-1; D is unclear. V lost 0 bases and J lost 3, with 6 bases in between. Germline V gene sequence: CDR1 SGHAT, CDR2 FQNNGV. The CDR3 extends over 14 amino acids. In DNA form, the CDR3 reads TGTGCCAGCAGCTTAGACTACAGCTACAATGAGCAGTTCTTC. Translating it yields CASSLDYSYNEQFF.

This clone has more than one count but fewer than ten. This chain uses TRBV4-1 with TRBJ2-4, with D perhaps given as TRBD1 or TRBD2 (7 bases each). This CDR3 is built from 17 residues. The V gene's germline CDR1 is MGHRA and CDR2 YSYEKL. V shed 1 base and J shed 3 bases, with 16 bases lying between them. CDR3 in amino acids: CASSQGQGGLGKNIQYF. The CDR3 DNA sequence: TGCGCCAGCAGCCAAGGTCAGGGGGGGCTGGGCAAAAACATTCAGTACTTC.

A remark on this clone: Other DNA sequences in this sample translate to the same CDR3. The CDR3 DNA sequence: TGTGCCAGCAGTCGAGCCCCGGGGCCTCTCCACTTT. This sequence encodes CASSRAPGPLHF. The chain joins TRBV25-1 to TRBJ1-6; weak D call: TRBD1 (5 bases). The CDR3 has 12 residues. Germline values: CDR1 MGHDK, CDR2 SYGVNS. V was pared by 5 bases and J by 16 bases, with 15 bases between.

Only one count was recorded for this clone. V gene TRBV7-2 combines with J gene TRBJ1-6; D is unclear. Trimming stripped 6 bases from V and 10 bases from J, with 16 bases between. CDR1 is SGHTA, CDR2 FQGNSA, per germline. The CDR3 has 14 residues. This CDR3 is CASRPGVKGSPLHF. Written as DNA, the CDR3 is TGTGCCAGCAGACCCGGGGTCAAAGGGTCACCCCTCCACTTT. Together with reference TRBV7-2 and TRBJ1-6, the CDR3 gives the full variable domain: GAGVSQSPSNKVTEKGKDVELRCDPISGHTALYWYRQSLGQGLEFLIYFQGNSAPDKSGLPSDRFSAERTGGSVSTLTIQRTQQEDSAVYLCASRPGVKGSPLHFGNGTRLTVT.

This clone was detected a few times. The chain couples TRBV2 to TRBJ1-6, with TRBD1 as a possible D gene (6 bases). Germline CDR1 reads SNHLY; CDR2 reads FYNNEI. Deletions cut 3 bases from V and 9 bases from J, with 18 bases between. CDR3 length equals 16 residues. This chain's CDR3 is CASSEWMGASISPLHF. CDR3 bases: TGTGCCAGCAGTGAGTGGATGGGGGCTTCGATTTCACCCCTCCACTTT.

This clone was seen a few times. CDR3 nucleotides: TGTGCCAGCAGAGGAACGGTGAATTCACCCCTCCACTTT. Protein sequence: CASRGTVNSPLHF. V usage is TRBV6-1 and J usage is TRBJ1-6, with D unresolved. Trimming removed 6 bases at V and 7 bases at J, with 10 bases between. CDR1 is MNHNS, CDR2 SASEGT, per germline. This CDR3 has 13 residues.

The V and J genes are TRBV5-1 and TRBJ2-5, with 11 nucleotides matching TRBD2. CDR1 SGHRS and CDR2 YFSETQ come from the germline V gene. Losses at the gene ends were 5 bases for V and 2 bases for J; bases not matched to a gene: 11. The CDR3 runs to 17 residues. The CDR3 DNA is TGCGCCAGCAGGTCCCTAGCGGGGGGCAAATCGCAAGAGACCCAGTACTTC. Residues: CASRSLAGGKSQETQYF. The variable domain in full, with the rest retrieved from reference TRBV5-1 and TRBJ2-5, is KAGVTQTPRYLIKTRGQQVTLSCSPISGHRSVSWYQQTPGQGLQFLFEYFSETQRNKGNFPGRFSGRQFSNSRSEMNVSTLELGDSALYLCASRSLAGGKSQETQYFGPGTRLLVL.

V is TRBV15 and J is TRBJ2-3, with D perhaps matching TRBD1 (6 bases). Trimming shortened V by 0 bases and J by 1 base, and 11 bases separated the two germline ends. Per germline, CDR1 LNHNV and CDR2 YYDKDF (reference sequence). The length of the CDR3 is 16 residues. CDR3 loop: CATSRDRAGGTDTQYF. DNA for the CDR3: TGTGCCACCAGCAGAGATCGGGCAGGGGGCACAGATACGCAGTATTTT.

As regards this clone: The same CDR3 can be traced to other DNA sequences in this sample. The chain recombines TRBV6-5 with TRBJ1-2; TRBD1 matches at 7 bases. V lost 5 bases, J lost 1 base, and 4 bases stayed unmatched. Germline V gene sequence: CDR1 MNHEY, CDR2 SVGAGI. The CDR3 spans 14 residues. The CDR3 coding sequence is TGTGCCAGCAGTCCAAGGGACAGTAACTATGGCTACACCTTC. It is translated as CASSPRDSNYGYTF.

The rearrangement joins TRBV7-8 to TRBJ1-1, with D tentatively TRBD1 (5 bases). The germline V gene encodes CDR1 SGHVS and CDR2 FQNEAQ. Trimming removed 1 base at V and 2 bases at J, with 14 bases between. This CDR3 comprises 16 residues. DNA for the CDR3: TGTGCCAGCAGCTTAGTGCATTTAACAGGCAACACTGAAGCTTTCTTT. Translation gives CASSLVHLTGNTEAFF.

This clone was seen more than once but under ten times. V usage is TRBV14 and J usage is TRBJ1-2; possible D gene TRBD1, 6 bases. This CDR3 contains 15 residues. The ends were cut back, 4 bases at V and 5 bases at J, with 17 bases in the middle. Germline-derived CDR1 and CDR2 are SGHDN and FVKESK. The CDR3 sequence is CASSPPGTLTYGYTF. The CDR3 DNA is TGTGCCAGCAGCCCTCCTGGGACACTGACTTATGGCTACACCTTC. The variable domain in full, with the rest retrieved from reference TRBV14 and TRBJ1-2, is EAGVTQFPSHSVIEKGQTVTLRCDPISGHDNLYWYRRVMGKEIKFLLHFVKESKQDESGMPNNRFLAERTGGTYSTLKVQPAELEDSGVYFCASSPPGTLTYGYTFGSGTRLTVV.

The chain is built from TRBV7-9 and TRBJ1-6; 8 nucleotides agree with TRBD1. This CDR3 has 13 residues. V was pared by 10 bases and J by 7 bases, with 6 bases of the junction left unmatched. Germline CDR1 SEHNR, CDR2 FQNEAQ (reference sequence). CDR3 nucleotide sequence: TGTGCCACGGGGGACAGGTGGAATTCACCCCTCCACTTT. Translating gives CATGDRWNSPLHF.

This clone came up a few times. The chain's CDR3 is CASRKTGGIGNEQFF. CDR3 DNA: TGTGCCAGCAGAAAGACAGGGGGCATTGGAAATGAGCAGTTCTTC. The chain links TRBV7-8 to TRBJ2-1; 10 bases match TRBD1. CDR1 and CDR2 (germline): SGHVS, FQNEAQ. This CDR3 contains 15 residues. The J segment lost 7 bases and the V segment lost 6 bases, leaving 9 bases of the junction unmatched.

CDR3 sequence: CASSADQNTEAFF. CDR3 nucleotides: TGTGCCTCCTCGGCCGATCAGAACACTGAAGCTTTCTTT. This chain links TRBV6-1 with TRBJ1-1, with D uncertain. The CDR3 totals 13 residues. V lost 11 bases, J lost 1 base, and 14 bases lay in between. The germline gives CDR1 MNHNS, CDR2 SASEGT.

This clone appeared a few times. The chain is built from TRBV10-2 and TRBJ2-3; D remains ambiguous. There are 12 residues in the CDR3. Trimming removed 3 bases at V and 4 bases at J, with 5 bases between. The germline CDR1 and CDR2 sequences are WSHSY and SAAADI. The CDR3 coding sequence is TGCGCCAGCAGTGAAATATCAGATACGCAGTATTTT. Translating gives CASSEISDTQYF.

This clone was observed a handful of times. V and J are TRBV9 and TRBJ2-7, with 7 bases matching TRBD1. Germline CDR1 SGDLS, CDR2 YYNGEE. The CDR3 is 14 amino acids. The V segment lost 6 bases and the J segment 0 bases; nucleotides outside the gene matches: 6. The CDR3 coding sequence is TGTGCCAGCACTACCGGGACAGCCTCCTACGAGCAGTACTTC. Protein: CASTTGTASYEQYF.

CDR3 region: CASSYSGSRLGGYTF. CDR3 sequence (DNA): TGTGCCAGCAGTTACTCGGGCAGCCGCCTGGGTGGCTACACCTTC. The chain carries TRBV6-5 and TRBJ1-2, with D hard to call. The CDR3 is made up of 15 amino acids. Germline V gene lookup returns CDR1 MNHEY and CDR2 SVGAGI. Trimming pared 0 bases from V and 7 bases from J, leaving 15 bases between.

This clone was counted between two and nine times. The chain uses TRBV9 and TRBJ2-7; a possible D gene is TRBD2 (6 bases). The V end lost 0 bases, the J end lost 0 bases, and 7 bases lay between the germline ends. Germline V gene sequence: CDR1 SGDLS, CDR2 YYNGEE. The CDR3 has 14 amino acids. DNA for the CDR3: TGTGCCAGCAGCGTAGCGGAGGGCTCCTACGAGCAGTACTTC. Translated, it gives CASSVAEGSYEQYF.

The CDR3 DNA reads TGTGCCAGTACCCCCGACAGGGGGCACGATGAGCAGTTCTTC. Its protein product is CASTPDRGHDEQFF. J is TRBJ2-1 and V is TRBV7-3, with TRBD1 matching 10 bases. The germline gives CDR1 SGHTA, CDR2 FQGTGA. J was trimmed by 8 bases and V by 9 bases; bases with no gene match: 10. This CDR3 is built from 14 residues.

CDR3 sequence: CASRNGQGDGDTQYF. In DNA form, the CDR3 reads TGTGCCAGCAGAAACGGACAGGGGGATGGAGATACGCAGTATTTT. V and J are TRBV6-6 and TRBJ2-3, with 10 bases aligning to TRBD1. CDR3 length: 15 amino acids. Germline V gene data show CDR1 as MNHNY and CDR2 as SVGAGI (reference sequence). Trimming cost V 6 bases and J 5 bases; bases outside gene matches: 8.

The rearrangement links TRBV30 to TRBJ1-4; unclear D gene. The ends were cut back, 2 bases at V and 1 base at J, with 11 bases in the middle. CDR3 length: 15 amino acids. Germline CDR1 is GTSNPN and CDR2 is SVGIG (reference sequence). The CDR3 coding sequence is TGTGCCTGGAGTAACAGTCGTGGAACTAATGAAAAACTGTTTTTT. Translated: CAWSNSRGTNEKLFF.